This TCR beta chain was observed in a study of cytomegalovirus exposure and HLA in healthy donors. General observations from the study: Available immune exposure information was restricted to CMV serostatus only. The authors listed about 170 TCR beta chains as cytomegalovirus-associated.

Germline V gene data show CDR1 as MGHRA and CDR2 as YSYEKL. The CDR3 is 16 amino acids. The ends lost 0 bases at V and 6 bases at J; junction bases unmatched: 5. In regard to this clone: Its antigen is unidentified.

Use of 60 Vbeta and 13 Jbeta primers characterized the PCR. TCRdb's table, derived via immunoSEQ multiplex PCR, lists solely in-frame clones and lacks some. This sample has roughly 110,000 clones, with 81% found just once. This chain joins TRBV4-1 and TRBJ2-1, with 10 bases matching TRBD2. This TCR was sampled from a man under 40 in good health and CMV-seronegative. Material: PBMCs. The CDR3 nucleotides read TGCGCCAGCAGCCAAGATTACCTAGCGGGGGTCAATGAGCAGTTCTTC. Residues: CASSQDYLAGVNEQFF.